One and the same sample provided the 24 T cell receptor beta chains below, sequenced in a study of blood T cell repertoires in COVID-19. The method was immunoSEQ multiplex PCR; TCRdb's version includes in-frame clones alone and lacks a portion of them. This table holds 200,000 to 250,000 clones, approximately 78% found once. Source material: peripheral blood. All receptors derive from a woman aged 40 to 50 with acute or convalescent COVID-19.

A few counts support this clone. The chain employs TRBV6-5 and TRBJ2-2; D gene ambiguous. Germline CDR1 MNHEY, CDR2 SVGAGI. CDR3 size: 13 residues. The V gene lost 2 bases and the J gene lost 6 bases, with 7 bases spanning the gap. The CDR3 DNA follows: TGTGCCAGCAGTTACGTCTCGGCCGGGGAGCTGTTTTTT. Its translation is CASSYVSAGELFF.

This clone has a count of ten or more. V is TRBV6-6 and J is TRBJ2-7, with D tentatively TRBD1 or TRBD2 (6 bases each). This CDR3 has 15 amino acids. Germline V gene data show CDR1 as MNHNY and CDR2 as SVGAGI (reference sequence). Deletions cut 8 bases from V and 0 bases from J, with 17 bases between. Written as DNA, the CDR3 is TGTGCCAGCGGTCGGGGGCGGGGATACTCCTACGAGCAGTACTTC. This codes for CASGRGRGYSYEQYF.

The chain couples TRBV27 to TRBJ1-2, with 10 positions matching TRBD1. CDR1 is MNHEY, CDR2 SMNVEV, per germline (reference sequence). V dropped 5 bases and J dropped 5; count of bases not matched to a gene: 8. The CDR3 consists of 15 residues. CDR3: CASSPGTGVIYGYTF. The CDR3 region has the DNA TGTGCCAGCAGTCCCGGGACAGGGGTTATATATGGCTACACCTTC.

In DNA, the CDR3 is TGTGCCAGCAGTTACTCGAGGTCCGGGAGGGCCCGGGAGCAGTTCTTC. It specifies CASSYSRSGRAREQFF. This sequence joins TRBV6-5 and TRBJ2-1, with 8 bases identical to TRBD2. Germline-derived CDR1 and CDR2 are MNHEY and SVGAGI. Unmatched junction bases numbered 11, after V lost 0 bases and J lost 10 bases. The CDR3 totals 16 residues.

This chain joins TRBV5-6 and TRBJ2-3, with a possible D match to TRBD1 (5 bases). CDR3 length equals 15 residues. The germline V gene has CDR1 SGHDT and CDR2 YYEEEE. With 1 base removed from V and 0 bases from J, the gap between germline ends came to 9 bases. CDR3: CASSLQGASTDTQYF. The CDR3, as DNA: TGTGCCAGCAGCTTGCAGGGCGCGAGCACAGATACGCAGTATTTT.

This clone was found a few times. V and J are TRBV29-1 and TRBJ2-7; 8 nucleotides match TRBD1. Germline CDR1 SQVTM, CDR2 ANQGSEA. The CDR3 runs 15 residues. V gave up 6 bases and J gave up 0 bases; unmatched junction bases: 10. The CDR3 bases are TGCAGCGTAGTACCGGGGACAGGTTACTCCTACGAGCAGTACTTC. Its protein product is CSVVPGTGYSYEQYF.

The V call is TRBV3-1 (or the pseudogene TRBV3-2), the J call TRBJ2-1, with 8 bases aligning to TRBD2. The CDR3 runs 14 residues. Germline V gives CDR1 LGHDT, CDR2 YNNKEL (reference sequence). The J segment lost 6 bases and the V segment lost 1 base, leaving 2 bases of the junction unmatched. CDR3: CASSQVGTSNEQFF. The CDR3 bases are TGTGCCAGCAGCCAAGTGGGGACTAGCAATGAGCAGTTCTTC.

The genes are TRBV11-2 and TRBJ2-7, with a tentative D call TRBD1 (7 bases). The germline V gene has CDR1 SGHAT and CDR2 FQNNGV. CDR3 size: 15 residues. Trimming left V 4 bases short and J 9 bases short, with 22 bases between. The CDR3 bases are TGTGCCAGCAGCTCCGGAGGGGGCCAAACGAACACGCAGTACTTC. It translates to CASSSGGGQTNTQYF.

The chain has TRBV19 and TRBJ2-5; 10 nucleotides agree with TRBD1. Germline loops: CDR1 LNHDA, CDR2 SQIVND (reference sequence). V dropped 5 bases and J dropped 2; count of bases not matched to a gene: 2. The CDR3 consists of 14 residues. Written as DNA, the CDR3 is TGTGCCAGTAGTCCGGACAGGGGGCAAGAGACCCAGTACTTC. The encoded protein is CASSPDRGQETQYF.

J is TRBJ1-1 and V is TRBV5-1, with D possibly TRBD1 on 5 matching bases. The length of the CDR3 is 14 residues. Trimming pared 0 bases from V and 5 bases from J, leaving 11 bases between. Germline loops: CDR1 SGHRS, CDR2 YFSETQ. The DNA of the CDR3 is TGCGCCAGCAGCTTGGGTGACAGAGTGACTGAAGCTTTCTTT. The encoded protein is CASSLGDRVTEAFF.

The chain uses TRBV5-1 and TRBJ1-1; D unresolved. V shed 6 bases and J shed 1 base, with 13 bases lying between them. Germline CDR1 is SGHRS and CDR2 is YFSETQ. CDR3 length: 14 residues. CDR3 coding DNA: TGCGCCAGCAATGAGGGCGGACCGAACACTGAAGCTTTCTTT. It encodes CASNEGGPNTEAFF.

The chain has TRBV6-2 or TRBV6-3 and TRBJ2-5, with 12 bases that match TRBD2. Losses at the gene ends were 6 bases for V and 6 bases for J; bases not matched to a gene: 14. Germline values: CDR1 MNHEY, CDR2 SVGEGT. The CDR3 contains 17 residues. This CDR3 reads CASSRPTSGGTRQTQYF. In DNA, the CDR3 is TGTGCCAGCAGCCGCCCAACTAGCGGGGGGACGAGGCAGACCCAGTACTTC.

This clone appeared a single time. The chain combines TRBV3-1 (or the pseudogene TRBV3-2) with TRBJ2-4; 9 bases line up with TRBD1. CDR1 LGHDT and CDR2 YNNKEL come from the germline V gene (reference sequence). The CDR3 is 17 amino acids. The V and J ends lost 4 bases and 2 bases, in that order; junction bases with no gene match: 9. The CDR3 sequence: CASSPFTGQGPKNIQYF. In DNA, the CDR3 is TGTGCCAGCAGCCCTTTCACAGGACAGGGGCCCAAAAACATTCAGTACTTC.

J is TRBJ1-1 and V is TRBV19; TRBD1 matches 11 bases. Trimming at V came to 5 bases and at J to 0 bases, leaving 5 bases not matched to a gene. CDR1 is LNHDA and CDR2 is SQIVND in the germline V gene (reference sequence). The CDR3 contains 16 residues. The CDR3, as DNA: TGTGCCAGTAGTCCCCGGGACAGGGGGATGAACACTGAAGCTTTCTTT. It translates to CASSPRDRGMNTEAFF. Drawing the rest from reference TRBV19 and TRBJ1-1, the complete variable domain is DGGITQSPKYLFRKEGQNVTLSCEQNLNHDAMYWYRQDPGQGLRLIYYSQIVNDFQKGDIAEGYSVSREKKESFPLTVTSAQKNPTAFYLCASSPRDRGMNTEAFFGQGTRLTVV.

The rearrangement joins TRBV10-3 to TRBJ1-6; the D is unclear. Per the germline V gene, CDR1 is ENHRY and CDR2 is SYGVKD. The CDR3 sequence is 17 residues long. Trimming took off 0 bases at V and 0 bases at J, with 9 bases between the two ends. CDR3: CAISESGSNSYNSPLHF. CDR3 sequence (DNA): TGTGCCATCAGTGAGTCGGGCTCTAACTCCTATAATTCACCCCTCCACTTT.

The chain has TRBV3-1 (or the pseudogene TRBV3-2) and TRBJ2-5; TRBD2 aligns across 7 bases. Trimming cost V 1 base and J 4 bases; bases outside gene matches: 3. CDR1 is LGHDT, CDR2 YNNKEL, per germline (reference sequence). This CDR3 spans 14 amino acids. The CDR3 DNA sequence: TGTGCCAGCAGCCAAGGGAGCGGGGCAGAGACCCAGTACTTC. Amino acid sequence: CASSQGSGAETQYF.

The gene calls are TRBV4-1 and TRBJ2-7, with 9 nucleotides matching TRBD2. Germline loops: CDR1 MGHRA, CDR2 YSYEKL. J gave up 2 bases and V 11 bases, and 4 bases lay outside the gene matches. The CDR3 contains 12 residues. The CDR3 coding sequence is TGCGCCGCGGGGGGGGGCCCCTACGAGCAGTACTTC. Translation gives CAAGGGPYEQYF.

The genes are TRBV27 and TRBJ1-6, with D unresolved. V was shortened by 8 bases and J by 10 bases, with 3 bases between the two germline ends. CDR1 and CDR2 (germline): MNHEY, SMNVEV (reference sequence). CDR3 length: 9 amino acids. The CDR3 coding sequence is TGTGCCAGCGGCTCACCCCTCCACTTT. Its translation is CASGSPLHF.

The chain is built from TRBV6-2 or TRBV6-3 and TRBJ2-1; TRBD2 matches 9 bases. Trimming took 0 bases from V and 4 from J; bases not matched to a gene: 4. Germline V CDR1 and CDR2: MNHEY, SVGEGT. The CDR3 consists of 16 residues. DNA of the CDR3: TGTGCCAGCAGTTACTCAATAGCGGGAGCGTACAATGAGCAGTTCTTC. Amino acids: CASSYSIAGAYNEQFF.

The rearrangement uses TRBV11-3 and TRBJ2-2; 7 bases fit TRBD2. The CDR3 totals 16 residues. In germline, CDR1 is SGHNT, CDR2 YENEEA. The ends lost 1 base at V and 2 bases at J; junction bases unmatched: 4. CDR3 region: CASSLARGSNTGELFF. CDR3 coding DNA: TGTGCCAGCAGCTTAGCGCGCGGGAGTAACACCGGGGAGCTGTTTTTT.

This chain links TRBV5-1 with TRBJ2-7; perhaps TRBD2 as D (6 bases). The CDR3 is 16 amino acids. Germline V gene sequence: CDR1 SGHRS, CDR2 YFSETQ. V was shortened by 3 bases and J by 0 bases, with 16 bases between the two germline ends. The CDR3: CASSYGTSRSSYEQYF. CDR3 nucleotides: TGCGCCAGCAGCTACGGTACTAGCCGTAGCTCCTACGAGCAGTACTTC.

The rearrangement uses TRBV27 and TRBJ1-4, with D perhaps TRBD1 (6 bases). The germline CDR1 and CDR2 sequences are MNHEY and SMNVEV (reference sequence). Trimming stripped 6 bases from V and 3 bases from J, with 14 bases between. This CDR3 spans 15 amino acids. The CDR3, as DNA: TGTGCCAGCAGACCAACAGGGTCCGCTAATGAAAAACTGTTTTTT. This codes for CASRPTGSANEKLFF.

The rearrangement joins TRBV27 to TRBJ1-1, with D hard to call. The CDR3 runs to 11 residues. V lost 7 bases to trimming and J lost 1 base, with 4 bases between them. The germline V gene encodes CDR1 MNHEY and CDR2 SMNVEV (reference sequence). The CDR3 here is CASKRNTEAFF. DNA of the CDR3: TGTGCCAGCAAGAGGAACACTGAAGCTTTCTTT.

This rearrangement joins TRBV4-1 to TRBJ1-2, with 11 bases fitting TRBD1. This CDR3 spans 13 amino acids. Looked up from germline, CDR1 is MGHRA and CDR2 is YSYEKL. The J segment lost 14 bases and the V segment lost 4 bases, leaving 9 bases of the junction unmatched. CDR3 protein: CASSLGQGASGTF. CDR3 DNA: TGCGCCAGCAGCCTTGGACAGGGGGCGAGTGGTACCTTC.